This T cell receptor beta chain is from a study of cytomegalovirus exposure and HLA in healthy donors. 60 Vbeta and 13 Jbeta primers were used in PCR. The table came from immunoSEQ multiplex PCR; TCRdb's copy has only in-frame clones and leaves some out. The table counts tens of thousands of clones; approximately 1.6% lies in the top ten. The receptor comes from an older woman in good health and CMV-seronegative. Material for sequencing was PBMCs.

CDR3 nucleotides: TGTGCCAGCAGCTTTACAGGGAATTCACCCCTCCACTTT. Translated: CASSFTGNSPLHF. This chain uses TRBV7-9 with TRBJ1-6; D may be TRBD1 (6 bases). The CDR3 consists of 13 residues. V lost 3 bases to trimming and J lost 7 bases, with 7 bases between them. Looked up from germline, CDR1 is SEHNR and CDR2 is FQNEAQ (reference sequence).